The clone carrying this T cell receptor (beta chain) was seen many times. No antigen is known for it. This entry belongs to a study of human T cells and chemical hapten exposure. Study-level background: Patients received weekly diphenylcyclopropenone doses to the scalp throughout the approximately 25-week study. Patch tests containing 0.01% DPC, applied to the upper back, were read at 6 days.

This sample's time point: patch test 1, 2 weeks after DPC sensitization. Noted treatment: therapeutic diphenylcyclopropenone sensitization with weekly scalp DPC. General study findings and limits: DPC sensitization did not alter TCRs above 1 in 1000 frequency.

The library tagged individual cDNA molecules with unique molecular identifiers. MiXCR, run by TCRdb on the RACE reads, gives a single entry per CDR3 protein. The sample yields over 65,000 distinct CDR3 sequences, about 11% seen once. V lost 1 base and J lost 0, with 7 bases in between. There are 15 residues in the CDR3. The V gene's germline CDR1 is SEHNR and CDR2 FQNEAQ (reference sequence). This sequence originates from a woman in her forties or fifties with alopecia areata. Some clones in this sample may be carry-over from other donors' samples. The sequencing here drew on whole blood, taken in connection with sensitization to the hapten diphenylcyclopropenone (DPC). The chain uses TRBV7-9 and TRBJ2-4; D remains ambiguous. CDR3: CASSLGVAAKNIQYF. In DNA form, the CDR3 reads TGTGCCAGCAGCTTAGGCGTGGCAGCCAAAAACATTCAGTACTTC.